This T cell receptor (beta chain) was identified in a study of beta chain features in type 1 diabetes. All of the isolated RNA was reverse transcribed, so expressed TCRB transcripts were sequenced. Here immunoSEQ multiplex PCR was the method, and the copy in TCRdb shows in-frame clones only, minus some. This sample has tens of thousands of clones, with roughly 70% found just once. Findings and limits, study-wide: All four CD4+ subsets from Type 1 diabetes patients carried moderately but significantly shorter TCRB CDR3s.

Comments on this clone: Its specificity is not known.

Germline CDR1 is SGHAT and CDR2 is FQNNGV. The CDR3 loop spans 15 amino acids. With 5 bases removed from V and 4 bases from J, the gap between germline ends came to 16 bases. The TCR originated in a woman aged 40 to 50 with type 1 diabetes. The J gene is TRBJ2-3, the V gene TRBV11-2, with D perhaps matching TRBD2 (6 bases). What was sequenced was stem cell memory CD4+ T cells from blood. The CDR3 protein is CASSQTVGTPDTQYF. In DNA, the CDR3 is TGTGCCAGCAGCCAGACGGTCGGGACTCCAGATACGCAGTATTTT.